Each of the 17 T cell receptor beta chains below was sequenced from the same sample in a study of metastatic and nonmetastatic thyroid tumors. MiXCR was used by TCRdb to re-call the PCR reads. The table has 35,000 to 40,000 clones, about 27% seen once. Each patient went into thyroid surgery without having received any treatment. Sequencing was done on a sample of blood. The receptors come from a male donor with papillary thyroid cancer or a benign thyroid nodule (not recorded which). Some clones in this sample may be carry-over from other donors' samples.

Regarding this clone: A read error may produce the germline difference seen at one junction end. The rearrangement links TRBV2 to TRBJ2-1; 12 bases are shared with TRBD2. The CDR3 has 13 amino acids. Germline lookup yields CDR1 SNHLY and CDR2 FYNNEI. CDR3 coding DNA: TGTGCCACCCATCTAGCGGGAGGGTCGGATCCGCTCTTC. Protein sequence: CATHLAGGSDPLF.

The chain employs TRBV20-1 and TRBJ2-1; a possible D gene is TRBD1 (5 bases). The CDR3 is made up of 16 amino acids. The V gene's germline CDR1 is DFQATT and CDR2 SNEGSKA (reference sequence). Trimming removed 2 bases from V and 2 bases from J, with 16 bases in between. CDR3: CSARRGYTRAYNEQFF. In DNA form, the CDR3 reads TGCAGTGCTAGAAGGGGATATACCCGAGCCTACAATGAGCAGTTCTTC.

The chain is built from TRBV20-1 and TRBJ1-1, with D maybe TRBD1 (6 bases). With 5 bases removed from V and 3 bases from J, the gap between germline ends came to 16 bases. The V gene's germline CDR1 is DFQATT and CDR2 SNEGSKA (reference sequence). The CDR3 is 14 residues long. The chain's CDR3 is CSADKGGGDTEAFF. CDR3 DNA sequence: TGCAGTGCTGATAAGGGGGGAGGAGACACTGAAGCTTTCTTT.

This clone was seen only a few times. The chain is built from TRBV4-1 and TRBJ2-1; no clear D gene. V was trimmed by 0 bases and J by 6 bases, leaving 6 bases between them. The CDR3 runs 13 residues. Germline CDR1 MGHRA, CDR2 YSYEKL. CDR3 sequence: CASSQDYSNEQFF. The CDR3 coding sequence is TGCGCCAGCAGCCAAGATTACTCCAATGAGCAGTTCTTC.

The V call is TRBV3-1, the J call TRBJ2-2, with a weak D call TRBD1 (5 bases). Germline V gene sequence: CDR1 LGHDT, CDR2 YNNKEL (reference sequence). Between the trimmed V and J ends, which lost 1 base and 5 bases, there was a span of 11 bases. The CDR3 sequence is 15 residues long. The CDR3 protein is CASSQARVGTGELFF. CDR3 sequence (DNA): TGTGCCAGCAGCCAAGCCAGGGTCGGGACCGGGGAGCTGTTTTTT.

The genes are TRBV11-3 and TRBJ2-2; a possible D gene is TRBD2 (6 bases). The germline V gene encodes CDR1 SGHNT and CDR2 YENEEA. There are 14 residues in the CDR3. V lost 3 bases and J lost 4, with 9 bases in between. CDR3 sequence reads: CASSFQGGTGELFF. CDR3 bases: TGTGCCAGCAGCTTCCAGGGAGGCACCGGGGAGCTGTTTTTT.

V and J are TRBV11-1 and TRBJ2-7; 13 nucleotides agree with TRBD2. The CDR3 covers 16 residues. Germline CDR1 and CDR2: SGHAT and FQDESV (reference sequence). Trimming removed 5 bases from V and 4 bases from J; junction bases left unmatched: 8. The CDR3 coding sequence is TGTGCCAGCAGCCCCGGGACTAGCGGGAAAGATTACGAGCAGTACTTC. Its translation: CASSPGTSGKDYEQYF.

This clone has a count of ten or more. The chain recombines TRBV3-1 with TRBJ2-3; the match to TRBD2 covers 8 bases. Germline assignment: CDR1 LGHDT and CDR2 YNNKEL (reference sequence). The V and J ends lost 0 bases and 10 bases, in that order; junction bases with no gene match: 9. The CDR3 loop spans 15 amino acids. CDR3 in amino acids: CASSQEHSGVSAQYF. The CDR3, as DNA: TGTGCCAGCAGCCAAGAACATAGCGGGGTTTCGGCGCAGTATTTT.

CDR3 in DNA: TGCGCCAGCAGCACCCACGGACAGGGGCAAAATTCACCCCTCCACTTT. Protein product: CASSTHGQGQNSPLHF. V is TRBV5-1 and J is TRBJ1-6, with 9 positions matching TRBD1. The length of the CDR3 is 16 residues. CDR1 is SGHRS, CDR2 YFSETQ, per germline. V gave up 4 bases and J gave up 7 bases; unmatched junction bases: 9. Based on the CDR3 plus reference TRBV5-1 and TRBJ1-6, the full variable domain is KAGVTQTPRYLIKTRGQQVTLSCSPISGHRSVSWYQQTPGQGLQFLFEYFSETQRNKGNFPGRFSGRQFSNSRSEMNVSTLELGDSALYLCASSTHGQGQNSPLHFGNGTRLTVT.

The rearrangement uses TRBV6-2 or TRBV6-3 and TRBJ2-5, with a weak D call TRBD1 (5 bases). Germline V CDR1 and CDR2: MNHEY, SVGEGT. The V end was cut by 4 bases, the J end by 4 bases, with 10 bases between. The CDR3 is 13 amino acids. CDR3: CASSLQESETQYF. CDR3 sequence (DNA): TGTGCCAGCAGTTTACAGGAGTCAGAGACCCAGTACTTC.

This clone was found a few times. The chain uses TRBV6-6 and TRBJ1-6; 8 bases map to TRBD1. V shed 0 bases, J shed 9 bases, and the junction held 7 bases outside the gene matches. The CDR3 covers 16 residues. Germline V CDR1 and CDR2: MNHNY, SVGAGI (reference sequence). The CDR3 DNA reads TGTGCCAGCAGTTACTCGATACAGGGGGATATTTCACCCCTCCACTTT. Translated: CASSYSIQGDISPLHF.

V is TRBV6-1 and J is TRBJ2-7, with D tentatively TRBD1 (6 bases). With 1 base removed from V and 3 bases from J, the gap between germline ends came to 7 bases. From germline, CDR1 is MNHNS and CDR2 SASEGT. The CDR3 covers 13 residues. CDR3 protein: CASSEGTDYEQYF. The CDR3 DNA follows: TGTGCCAGCAGTGAAGGGACAGACTACGAGCAGTACTTC.

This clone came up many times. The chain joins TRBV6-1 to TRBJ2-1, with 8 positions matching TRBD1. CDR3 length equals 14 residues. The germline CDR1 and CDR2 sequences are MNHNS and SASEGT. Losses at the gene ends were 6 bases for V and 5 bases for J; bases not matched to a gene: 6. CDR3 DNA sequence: TGTGCCAGCAGAGAACAGGGGGGAGACAATGAGCAGTTCTTC. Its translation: CASREQGGDNEQFF.

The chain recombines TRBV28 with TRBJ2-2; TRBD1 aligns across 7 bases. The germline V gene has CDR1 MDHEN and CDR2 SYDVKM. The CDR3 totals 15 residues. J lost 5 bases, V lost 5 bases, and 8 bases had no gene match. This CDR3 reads CASSRDSPGTGELFF. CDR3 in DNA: TGTGCCAGCAGTCGGGACAGCCCGGGGACCGGGGAGCTGTTTTTT.

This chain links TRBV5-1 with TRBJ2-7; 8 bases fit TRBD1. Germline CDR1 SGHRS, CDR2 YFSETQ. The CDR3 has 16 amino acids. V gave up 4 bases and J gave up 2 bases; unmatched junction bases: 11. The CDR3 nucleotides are TGCGCCAGCAGCAATACACTGGGACAGGATGCCTACGAGCAGTACTTC. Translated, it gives CASSNTLGQDAYEQYF.

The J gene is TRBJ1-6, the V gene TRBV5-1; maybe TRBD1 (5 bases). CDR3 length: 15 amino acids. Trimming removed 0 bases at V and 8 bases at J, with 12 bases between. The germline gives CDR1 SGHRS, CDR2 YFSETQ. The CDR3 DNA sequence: TGCGCCAGCAGCTTGGATGGGGGGTCGGATTCACCCCTCCACTTT. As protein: CASSLDGGSDSPLHF. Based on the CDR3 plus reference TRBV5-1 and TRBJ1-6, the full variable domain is KAGVTQTPRYLIKTRGQQVTLSCSPISGHRSVSWYQQTPGQGLQFLFEYFSETQRNKGNFPGRFSGRQFSNSRSEMNVSTLELGDSALYLCASSLDGGSDSPLHFGNGTRLTVT.

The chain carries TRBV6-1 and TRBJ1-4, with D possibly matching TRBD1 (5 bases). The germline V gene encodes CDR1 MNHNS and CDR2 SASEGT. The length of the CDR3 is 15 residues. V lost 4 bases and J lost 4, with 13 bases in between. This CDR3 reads CASSARQPDNEKLFF. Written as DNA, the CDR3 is TGTGCCAGCAGTGCCCGACAGCCTGATAATGAAAAACTGTTTTTT.